The TCR beta chain under discussion was sequenced for a study of metastatic and nonmetastatic thyroid tumors. MiXCR reprocessed the PCR reads for TCRdb. The repertoire holds 20,000 to 25,000 clones, around a fifth seen once, with around 12% in the top ten. None of the patients had undergone any treatment ahead of thyroid surgery. Germline V gene sequence: CDR1 MNHEY, CDR2 SVGAGI. CDR3 length: 15 residues. Germline trimming cut 2 bases from V and 6 bases from J; bases unmatched to any gene: 6. Relative to its sample, this clone is large. This sequence joins TRBV6-5 and TRBJ2-1; 8 nucleotides align to TRBD2. Sequencing used tumor tissue. The receptor's source is a female donor with papillary thyroid cancer or a benign thyroid nodule (not recorded which). Some clones in this sample may be carry-over from other donors' samples. The CDR3 coding sequence is TGTGCCAGCAGTTACCCGGGACTAGATGGCAATGAGCAGTTCTTC. Protein: CASSYPGLDGNEQFF.